This is a list of T cell receptor beta chains from one sample in a study of cytomegalovirus exposure and HLA in healthy donors. Profiled with immunoSEQ multiplex PCR; TCRdb holds only in-frame clones, not every one. The data hold approximately 140,000 clones, with about four fifths observed a single time. The sequenced material came from PBMCs. These receptors all come from a young woman in good health and CMV-seronegative. CDR3s include the opening cysteine and the closing phenylalanine or tryptophan. The D gene is left open where the match is weak. The size field is filled for only some rows; it gives once, few, many or a size class.

V gene	J gene	clone size	CDR3 length	D gene	CDR3 protein	CDR3 DNA
TRBV10-3	TRBJ2-5	NA	12	NA	CAISVRQETQYF	TGTGCCATCAGTGTCCGTCAAGAGACCCAGTACTTC
TRBV2	TRBJ2-2	NA	15	TRBD1	CASSSRTGRTGELFF	TGTGCCAGCAGCTCCAGGACAGGGCGCACCGGGGAGCTGTTTTTT
TRBV5-4	TRBJ2-3	NA	13	NA	CASSSVSTDTQYF	TGTGCCAGCAGCTCAGTAAGCACAGATACGCAGTATTTT
TRBV4-1	TRBJ1-2	NA	13	TRBD1	CASSRGQGNGYTF	TGCGCCAGCAGCCGAGGACAGGGGAATGGCTACACCTTC
TRBV7-8	TRBJ2-1	NA	16	NA	CASSLRRQSSYNEQFF	TGTGCCAGCAGCTTGCGGAGGCAGAGCTCCTACAATGAGCAGTTCTTC
TRBV10-2	TRBJ2-1	NA	12	NA	CASSLSTNEQFF	TGCGCCAGCAGTCTAAGCACCAATGAGCAGTTCTTC
TRBV6-4	TRBJ2-2	NA	14	NA	CASKEEGAGGELFF	TGTGCCAGCAAGGAGGAGGGGGCGGGCGGGGAGCTGTTTTTT
TRBV4-2	TRBJ1-2	NA	14	NA	CASSQDWSSGGYTF	TGTGCCAGCAGCCAAGATTGGAGTTCCGGTGGCTACACCTTC
TRBV2	TRBJ2-1	few	13	NA	CASGGDSYNEQFF	TGTGCCAGCGGGGGCGATTCCTACAATGAGCAGTTCTTC
TRBV19	TRBJ1-5	once	16	NA	CASTNQGTYSNQPQHF	TGTGCCAGTACCAACCAGGGTACCTATAGCAATCAGCCCCAGCATTTT
TRBV19	TRBJ2-3	once	12	NA	CASSQSTDTQYF	TGTGCCAGTTCCCAGAGCACAGATACGCAGTATTTT
TRBV7-2	TRBJ1-6	NA	15	NA	CASSLVGQLNSPLHF	TGTGCCAGCAGCTTAGTGGGACAACTTAATTCACCCCTCCACTTT
TRBV9	TRBJ2-1	NA	15	TRBD2	CASSATGGSPPEQFF	TGTGCCAGCAGCGCTACCGGGGGGAGTCCGCCTGAGCAGTTCTTC
TRBV5-1	TRBJ2-6	NA	15	NA	CASSVTGSGANVLTF	TGCGCCAGCAGCGTGACCGGGTCCGGGGCCAACGTCCTGACTTTC
TRBV10-3	TRBJ1-1	NA	14	TRBD1	CAISAGGGKTEAFF	TGTGCCATCAGTGCGGGAGGGGGCAAGACTGAAGCTTTCTTT
TRBV13	TRBJ2-3	NA	15	NA	CASSLAGLNTDTQYF	TGTGCCAGCAGCTTAGCAGGGCTCAACACAGATACGCAGTATTTT
TRBV2	TRBJ1-4	NA	15	TRBD1	CASKRDRGTNEKLFF	TGTGCCAGCAAGAGGGACAGGGGAACTAATGAAAAACTGTTTTTT
TRBV5-1	TRBJ1-2	NA	13	NA	CASSSQGRHGYTF	TGCGCCAGCAGCTCACAGGGACGGCATGGCTACACCTTC
TRBV7-6	TRBJ2-2	NA	17	TRBD2	CASSFLSGVANTGELFF	TGTGCCAGCAGCTTTCTCAGCGGGGTCGCGAACACCGGGGAGCTGTTTTTT
TRBV6-1	TRBJ2-7	NA	15	NA	CASSGGRAGSYEQYF	TGTGCCAGCAGCGGGGGGCGCGCAGGGTCCTACGAGCAGTACTTC
TRBV18	TRBJ2-7	NA	14	TRBD1	CASSPDRATYEQYF	TGTGCCAGCTCACCAGACAGGGCCACCTACGAGCAGTACTTC
TRBV6-1	TRBJ1-2	once	13	TRBD1	CASRPGQLYGYTF	TGTGCCAGCAGACCGGGACAGCTCTATGGCTACACCTTC
TRBV7-4	TRBJ1-5	NA	16	NA	CASSLAPSGNNQPQHF	TGTGCCAGCAGCTTAGCGCCTTCAGGGAACAATCAGCCCCAGCATTTT
TRBV7-3	TRBJ2-3	NA	14	NA	CASSLDSSTDTQYF	TGTGCCAGCAGCTTGGACAGTTCCACAGATACGCAGTATTTT
TRBV5-1	TRBJ2-2	NA	16	TRBD1	CASSRDRAPLPGELFF	TGCGCCAGCAGCCGGGACAGGGCCCCCCTCCCCGGGGAGCTGTTTTTT
TRBV7-2	TRBJ1-4	NA	14	TRBD1	CASSLDRGRGELFF	TGTGCCAGCAGCCTGGACAGGGGGCGAGGGGAACTGTTTTTT
TRBV7-9	TRBJ1-2	NA	13	NA	CASSRTPHYGYTF	TGTGCCAGCAGCCGGACACCGCACTATGGCTACACCTTC
TRBV18	TRBJ2-3	NA	13	NA	CASSPLSTDTQYF	TGTGCCAGCTCACCCTTGTCCACAGATACGCAGTATTTT
TRBV4-1	TRBJ1-2	NA	13	NA	CASSQGQDYGYTF	TGCGCCAGCAGCCAAGGACAGGACTATGGCTACACCTTC
TRBV10-1	TRBJ1-1	NA	17	TRBD1	CASSDIRQGIRGTEAFF	TGCGCCAGCAGTGATATCCGACAGGGTATAAGGGGCACTGAAGCTTTCTTT
TRBV2	TRBJ1-1	NA	16	NA	CASSREGVAVNTEAFF	TGTGCCAGCAGCAGGGAAGGGGTGGCGGTGAACACTGAAGCTTTCTTT
TRBV4-2	TRBJ2-2	NA	16	NA	CASSPQASTNTGELFF	TGTGCCAGCAGCCCCCAGGCTAGCACGAACACCGGGGAGCTGTTTTTT
TRBV5-4	TRBJ2-2	NA	17	TRBD2	CASSPVLRGGGTGELFF	TGTGCCAGCAGCCCCGTTTTGCGGGGGGGTGGAACCGGGGAGCTGTTTTTT
TRBV2	TRBJ1-2	NA	12	NA	CASSEGQYGYTF	TGTGCCAGCAGTGAAGGCCAGTATGGCTACACCTTC
TRBV5-4	TRBJ1-2	NA	15	TRBD1	CASSLARQGALGYTF	TGTGCCAGCAGCTTGGCCAGACAGGGGGCGCTTGGCTACACCTTC
TRBV4-3	TRBJ1-3	few	14	TRBD1	CASSQIRQGDTIYF	TGCGCCAGCAGCCAAATCCGACAGGGCGACACCATATATTTT
TRBV11-2	TRBJ2-2	NA	15	NA	CASSLRTGDTGELFF	TGTGCCAGCAGCCTCCGAACGGGGGACACCGGGGAGCTGTTTTTT
TRBV28	TRBJ1-1	NA	17	TRBD1	CASSLLPGTGANTEAFF	TGTGCCAGCAGTTTGCTACCGGGGACAGGGGCCAACACTGAAGCTTTCTTT
TRBV6-1	TRBJ2-7	NA	14	NA	CASSPLGATYEQYF	TGTGCCAGCAGTCCCTTGGGGGCTACGTACGAGCAGTACTTC
TRBV5-6	TRBJ2-3	NA	16	TRBD1	CASSLQGGQGLGTQYF	TGTGCCAGCAGCCTTCAGGGGGGACAGGGTTTAGGTACGCAGTATTTT
TRBV27	TRBJ2-3	NA	17	TRBD1	CASSLFSTGVPTDTQYF	TGTGCCAGCAGTTTATTCTCGACAGGGGTCCCCACAGATACGCAGTATTTT
TRBV4-1	TRBJ2-3	NA	15	NA	CASSQPTSSRDTQYF	TGCGCCAGCAGCCAACCCACTAGCTCCAGAGATACGCAGTATTTT
TRBV7-9	TRBJ2-5	NA	18	TRBD2	CASSPLASGVFGKETQYF	TGTGCCAGCAGCCCATTGGCTAGCGGGGTGTTTGGCAAAGAGACCCAGTACTTC
TRBV6-5	TRBJ2-5	NA	13	NA	CASSYQAAETQYF	TGTGCCAGCAGTTACCAAGCCGCGGAGACCCAGTACTTC
TRBV5-1	TRBJ1-2	NA	13	TRBD1	CASSLEGQGGYTF	TGCGCCAGCAGCTTGGAGGGACAGGGTGGCTACACCTTC
TRBV10-2	TRBJ1-1	NA	14	TRBD1	CASSDRASNTEAFF	TGCGCCAGCTCGGACAGGGCGTCGAACACTGAAGCTTTCTTT
TRBV19	TRBJ1-5	NA	15	TRBD1	CASSIPGQGDQPQHF	TGTGCCAGTAGTATACCCGGACAGGGGGATCAGCCCCAGCATTTT
TRBV19	TRBJ2-3	NA	13	NA	CASSFSWSDTQYF	TGTGCCAGTTCGTTTAGTTGGTCAGATACGCAGTATTTT
TRBV2	TRBJ2-3	NA	17	NA	CASSEGVWGGPTDTQYF	TGTGCCAGCAGTGAAGGGGTATGGGGCGGCCCCACAGATACGCAGTATTTT
TRBV5-6	TRBJ2-3	NA	13	NA	CASSFPGTDTQYF	TGTGCCAGCAGCTTTCCGGGCACAGATACGCAGTATTTT
TRBV30	TRBJ1-2	NA	15	NA	CAWSYRDLLIFGYTF	TGTGCCTGGAGCTACAGGGACCTGCTGATCTTTGGCTACACCTTC
TRBV5-1	TRBJ2-7	NA	15	TRBD2	CASSLLVGGAYEQYF	TGCGCCAGCAGCTTGCTCGTGGGGGGGGCCTACGAGCAGTACTTC
TRBV2	TRBJ2-1	NA	13	TRBD2	CASSSVAGGEQFF	TGTGCCAGCAGTTCCGTAGCGGGGGGCGAGCAGTTCTTC